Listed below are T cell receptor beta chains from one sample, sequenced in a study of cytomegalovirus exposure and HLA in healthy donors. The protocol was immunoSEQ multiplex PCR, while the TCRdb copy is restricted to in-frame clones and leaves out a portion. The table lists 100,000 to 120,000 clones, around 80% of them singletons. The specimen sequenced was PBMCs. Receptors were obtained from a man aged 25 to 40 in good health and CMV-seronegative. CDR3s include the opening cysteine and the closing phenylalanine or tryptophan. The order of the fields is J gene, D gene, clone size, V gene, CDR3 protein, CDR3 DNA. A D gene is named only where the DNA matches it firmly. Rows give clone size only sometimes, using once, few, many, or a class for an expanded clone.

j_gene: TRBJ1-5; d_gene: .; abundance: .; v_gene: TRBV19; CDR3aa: CASSMFGGRYQPQHF; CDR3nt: TGTGCCAGTAGTATGTTCGGGGGGAGGTATCAGCCCCAGCATTTT
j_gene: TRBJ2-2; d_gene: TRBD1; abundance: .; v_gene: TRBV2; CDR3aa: CASRRQGSTGELFF; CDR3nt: TGTGCCAGCAGGAGACAGGGGAGCACCGGGGAGCTGTTTTTT
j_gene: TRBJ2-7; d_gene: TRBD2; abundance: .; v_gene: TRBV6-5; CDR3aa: CASTPSGSRSYEQYF; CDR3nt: TGTGCCAGCACACCCAGCGGGAGTAGGTCCTACGAGCAGTACTTC
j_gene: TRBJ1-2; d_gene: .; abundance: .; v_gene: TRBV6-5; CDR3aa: CASNLAGVHSGYTF; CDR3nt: TGTGCCAGCAACCTAGCGGGAGTTCATTCTGGCTACACCTTC
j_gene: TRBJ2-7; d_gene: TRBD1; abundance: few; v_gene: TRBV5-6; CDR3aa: CASSPLGQGASYEQYF; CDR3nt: TGTGCCAGCAGCCCGCTAGGACAGGGGGCCTCCTACGAGCAGTACTTC
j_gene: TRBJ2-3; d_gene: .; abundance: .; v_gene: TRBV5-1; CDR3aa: CASSLDGVPTDTQYF; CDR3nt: TGCGCCAGCAGCTTGGACGGGGTTCCCACAGATACGCAGTATTTT
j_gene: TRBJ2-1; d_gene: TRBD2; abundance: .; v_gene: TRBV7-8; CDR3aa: CASSFGSGRLGEQFF; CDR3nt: TGTGCCAGCAGCTTCGGTAGCGGGAGATTAGGTGAGCAGTTCTTC
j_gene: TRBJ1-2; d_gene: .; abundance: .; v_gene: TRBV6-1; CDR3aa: CASSDPGWGYGYTF; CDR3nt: TGTGCCAGCAGTGACCCAGGGTGGGGCTATGGCTACACCTTC
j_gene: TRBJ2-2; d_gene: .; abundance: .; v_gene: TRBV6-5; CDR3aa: CASSYRRTNTGELFF; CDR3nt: TGTGCCAGCAGTTACCGCAGGACGAACACCGGGGAGCTGTTTTTT
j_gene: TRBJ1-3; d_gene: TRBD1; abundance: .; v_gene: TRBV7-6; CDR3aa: CASSPRKGTGVNTIYF; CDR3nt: TGTGCCAGCAGCCCCCGAAAGGGGACAGGGGTGAACACCATATATTTT
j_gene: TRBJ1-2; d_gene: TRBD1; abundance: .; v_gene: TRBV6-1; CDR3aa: CASMKKGQGNYGYTF; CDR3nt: TGTGCCAGCATGAAGAAGGGACAGGGCAACTATGGCTACACCTTC
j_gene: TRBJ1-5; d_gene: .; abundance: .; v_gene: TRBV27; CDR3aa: CASSLQVRQPQHF; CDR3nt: TGTGCCAGCAGTTTACAGGTCCGTCAGCCCCAGCATTTT
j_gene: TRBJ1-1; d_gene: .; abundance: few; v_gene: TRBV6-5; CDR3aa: CASSQRRETEAFF; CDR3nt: TGTGCCAGCAGCCAACGCCGGGAGACTGAAGCTTTCTTT
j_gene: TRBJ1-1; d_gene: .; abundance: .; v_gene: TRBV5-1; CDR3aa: CASSPWQDGTEAFF; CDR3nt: TGCGCCAGCAGCCCCTGGCAGGATGGCACTGAAGCTTTCTTT